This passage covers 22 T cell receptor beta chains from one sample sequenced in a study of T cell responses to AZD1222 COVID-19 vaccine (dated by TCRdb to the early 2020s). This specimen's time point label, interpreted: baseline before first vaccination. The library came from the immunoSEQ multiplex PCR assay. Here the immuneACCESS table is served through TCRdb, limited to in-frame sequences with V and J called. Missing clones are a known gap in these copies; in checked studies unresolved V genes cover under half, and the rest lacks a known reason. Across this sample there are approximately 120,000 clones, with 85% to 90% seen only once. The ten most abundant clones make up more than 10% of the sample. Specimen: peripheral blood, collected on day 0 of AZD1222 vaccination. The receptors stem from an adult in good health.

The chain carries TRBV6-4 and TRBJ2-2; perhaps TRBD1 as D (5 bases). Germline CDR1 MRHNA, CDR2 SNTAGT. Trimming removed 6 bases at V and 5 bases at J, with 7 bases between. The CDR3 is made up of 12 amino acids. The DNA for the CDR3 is TGTGCCAGCAGCCAGGGAACCGGGGAGCTGTTTTTT. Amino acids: CASSQGTGELFF.

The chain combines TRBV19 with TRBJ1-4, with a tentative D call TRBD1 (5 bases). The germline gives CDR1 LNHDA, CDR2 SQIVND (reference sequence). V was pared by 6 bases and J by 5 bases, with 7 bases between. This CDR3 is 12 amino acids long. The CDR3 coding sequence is TGTGCCAGTAGCAGGGCAAATGAAAAACTGTTTTTT. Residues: CASSRANEKLFF.

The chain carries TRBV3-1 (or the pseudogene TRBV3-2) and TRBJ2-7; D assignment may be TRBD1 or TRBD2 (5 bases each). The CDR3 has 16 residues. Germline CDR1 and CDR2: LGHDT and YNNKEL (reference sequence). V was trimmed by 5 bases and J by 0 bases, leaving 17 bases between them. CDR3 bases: TGTGCCAGCAGCTCAGCTCCGGGACGGAGCTCCTACGAGCAGTACTTC. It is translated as CASSSAPGRSSYEQYF.

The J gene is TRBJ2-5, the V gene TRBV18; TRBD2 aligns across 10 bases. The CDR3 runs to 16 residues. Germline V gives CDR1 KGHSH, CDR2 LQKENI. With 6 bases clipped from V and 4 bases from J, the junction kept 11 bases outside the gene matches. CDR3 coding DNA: TGTGCCAGCTCCCCTCAGAGCGGGAGGGCCCCAGAGACCCAGTACTTC. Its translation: CASSPQSGRAPETQYF.

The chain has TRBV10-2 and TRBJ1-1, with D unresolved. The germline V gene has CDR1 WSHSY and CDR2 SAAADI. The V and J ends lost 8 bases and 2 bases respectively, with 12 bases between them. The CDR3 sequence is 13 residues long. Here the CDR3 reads CASARGDNTEAFF. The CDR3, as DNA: TGCGCCAGCGCCCGAGGTGACAACACTGAAGCTTTCTTT.

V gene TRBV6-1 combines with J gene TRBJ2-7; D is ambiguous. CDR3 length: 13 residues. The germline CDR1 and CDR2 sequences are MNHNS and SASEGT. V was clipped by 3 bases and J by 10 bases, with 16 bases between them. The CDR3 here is CASSEGKQPFQYF. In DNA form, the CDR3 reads TGTGCCAGCAGTGAGGGGAAACAGCCCTTTCAGTACTTC.

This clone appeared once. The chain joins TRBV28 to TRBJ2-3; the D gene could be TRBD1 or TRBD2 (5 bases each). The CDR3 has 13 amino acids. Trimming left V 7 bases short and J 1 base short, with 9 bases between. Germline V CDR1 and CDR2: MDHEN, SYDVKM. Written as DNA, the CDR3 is TGTGCCAGCATACTGGGGGGCACAGATACGCAGTATTTT. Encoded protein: CASILGGTDTQYF.

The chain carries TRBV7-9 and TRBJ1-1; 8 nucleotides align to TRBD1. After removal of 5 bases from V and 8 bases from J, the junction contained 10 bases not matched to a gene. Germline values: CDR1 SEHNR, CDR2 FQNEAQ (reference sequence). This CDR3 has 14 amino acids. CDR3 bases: TGTGCCAGCAGCCCGGACAGGGCCCGCGGGGAAGCTTTCTTT. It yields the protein CASSPDRARGEAFF.

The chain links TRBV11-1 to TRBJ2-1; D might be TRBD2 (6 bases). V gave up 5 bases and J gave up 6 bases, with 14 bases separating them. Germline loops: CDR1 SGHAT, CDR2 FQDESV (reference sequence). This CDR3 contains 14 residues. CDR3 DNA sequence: TGTGCCAGCAGCGGGCGGGACTCCCTCAATGAGCAGTTCTTC. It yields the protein CASSGRDSLNEQFF.

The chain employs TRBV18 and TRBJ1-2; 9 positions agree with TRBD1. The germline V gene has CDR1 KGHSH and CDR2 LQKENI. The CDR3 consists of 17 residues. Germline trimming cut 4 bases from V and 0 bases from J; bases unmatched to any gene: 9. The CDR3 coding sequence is TGTGCCAGCTCACTCGCGGGACAGGGAGCCGCTAACTATGGCTACACCTTC. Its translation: CASSLAGQGAANYGYTF.

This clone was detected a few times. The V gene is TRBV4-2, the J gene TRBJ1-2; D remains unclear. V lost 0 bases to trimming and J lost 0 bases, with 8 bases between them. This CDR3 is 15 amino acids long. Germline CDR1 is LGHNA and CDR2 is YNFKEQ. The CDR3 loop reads CASSQEWRTNYGYTF. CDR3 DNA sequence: TGTGCCAGCAGCCAAGAGTGGAGGACTAACTATGGCTACACCTTC.

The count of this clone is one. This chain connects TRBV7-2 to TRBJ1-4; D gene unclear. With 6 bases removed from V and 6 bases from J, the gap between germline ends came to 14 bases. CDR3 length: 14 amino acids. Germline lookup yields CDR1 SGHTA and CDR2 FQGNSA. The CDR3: CASRPTPGHEKLFF. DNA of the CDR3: TGTGCCAGCAGACCTACCCCCGGTCATGAAAAACTGTTTTTT.

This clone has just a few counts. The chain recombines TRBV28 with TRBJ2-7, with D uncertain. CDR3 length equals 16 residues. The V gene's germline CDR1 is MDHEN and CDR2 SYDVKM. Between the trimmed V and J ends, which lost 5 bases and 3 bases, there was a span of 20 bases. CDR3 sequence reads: CASSPPKSPPRYEQYF. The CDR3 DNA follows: TGTGCCAGCAGTCCCCCGAAATCCCCGCCCCGCTACGAGCAGTACTTC.

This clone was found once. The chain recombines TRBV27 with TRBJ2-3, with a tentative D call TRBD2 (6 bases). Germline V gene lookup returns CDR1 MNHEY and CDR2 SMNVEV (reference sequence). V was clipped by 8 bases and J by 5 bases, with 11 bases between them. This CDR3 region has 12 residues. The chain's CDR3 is CASFLAIDTQYF. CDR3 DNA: TGTGCCAGCTTTCTAGCGATAGATACGCAGTATTTT.

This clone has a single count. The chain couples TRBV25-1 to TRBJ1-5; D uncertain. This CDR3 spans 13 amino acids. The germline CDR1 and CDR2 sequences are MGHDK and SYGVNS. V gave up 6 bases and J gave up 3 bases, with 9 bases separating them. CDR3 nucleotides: TGTGCCAGCAGGGGGATTTCCAATCAGCCCCAGCATTTT. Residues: CASRGISNQPQHF. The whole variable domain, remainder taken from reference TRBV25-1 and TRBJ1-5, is EADIYQTPRYLVIGTGKKITLECSQTMGHDKMYWYQQDPGMELHLIHYSYGVNSTEKGDLSSESTVSRIRTEHFPLTLESARPSHTSQYLCASRGISNQPQHFGDGTRLSIL.

Written as DNA, the CDR3 is TGTGCCAGCAGCTTAGCACAGGGGCCAGGGGAGACCCAGTACTTC. It yields the protein CASSLAQGPGETQYF. The chain uses TRBV7-6 and TRBJ2-5; 7 bases match TRBD1. Trimming cost V 0 bases and J 5 bases; bases outside gene matches: 6. This CDR3 has 15 amino acids. Germline-derived CDR1 and CDR2 are SGHVS and FNYEAQ.

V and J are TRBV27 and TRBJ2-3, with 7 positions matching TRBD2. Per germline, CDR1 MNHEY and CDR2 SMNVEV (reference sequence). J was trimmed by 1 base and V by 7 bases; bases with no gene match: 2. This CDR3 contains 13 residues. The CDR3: CASKRGGTDTQYF. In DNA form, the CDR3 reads TGTGCCAGCAAACGGGGGGGCACAGATACGCAGTATTTT.

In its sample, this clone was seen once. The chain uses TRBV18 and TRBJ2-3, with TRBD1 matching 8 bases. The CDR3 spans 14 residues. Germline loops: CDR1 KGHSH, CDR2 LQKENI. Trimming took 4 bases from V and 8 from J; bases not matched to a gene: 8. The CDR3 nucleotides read TGTGCCAGCTCACTTGGACAGGGCGGAGGTACGCAGTATTTT. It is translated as CASSLGQGGGTQYF.

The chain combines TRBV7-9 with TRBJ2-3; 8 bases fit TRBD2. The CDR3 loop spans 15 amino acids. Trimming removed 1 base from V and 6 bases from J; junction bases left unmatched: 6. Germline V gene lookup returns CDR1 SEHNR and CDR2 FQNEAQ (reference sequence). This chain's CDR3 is CASSLGREDWDTQYF. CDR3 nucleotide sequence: TGTGCCAGCAGCTTAGGGCGGGAGGACTGGGATACGCAGTATTTT.

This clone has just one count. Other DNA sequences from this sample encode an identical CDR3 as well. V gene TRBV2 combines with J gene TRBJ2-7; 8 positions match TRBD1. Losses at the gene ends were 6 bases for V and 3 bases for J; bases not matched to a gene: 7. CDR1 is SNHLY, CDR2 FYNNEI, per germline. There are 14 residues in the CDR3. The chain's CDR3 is CASRRTGLGYEQYF. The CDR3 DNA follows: TGTGCCAGCAGGCGGACAGGGTTGGGCTACGAGCAGTACTTC.

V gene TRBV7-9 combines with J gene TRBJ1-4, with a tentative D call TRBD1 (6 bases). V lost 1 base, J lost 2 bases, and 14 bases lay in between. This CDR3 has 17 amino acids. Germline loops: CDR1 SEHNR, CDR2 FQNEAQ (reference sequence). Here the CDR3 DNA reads TGTGCCAGCAGCTTAGTCGTGGGGGCTTGGACTAATGAAAAACTGTTTTTT. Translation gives CASSLVVGAWTNEKLFF. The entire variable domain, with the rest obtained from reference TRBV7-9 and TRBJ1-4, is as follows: DTGVSQNPRHKITKRGQNVTFRCDPISEHNRLYWYRQTLGQGPEFLTYFQNEAQLEKSRLLSDRFSAERPKGSFSTLEIQRTEQGDSAMYLCASSLVVGAWTNEKLFFGSGTQLSVL.

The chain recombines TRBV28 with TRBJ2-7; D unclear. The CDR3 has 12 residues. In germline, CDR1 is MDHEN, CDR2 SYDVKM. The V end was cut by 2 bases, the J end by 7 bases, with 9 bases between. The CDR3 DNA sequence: TGTGCCAGCAGTTTAAGGAGTGGAGAGCAGTACTTC. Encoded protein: CASSLRSGEQYF. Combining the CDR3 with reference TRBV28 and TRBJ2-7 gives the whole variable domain DVKVTQSSRYLVKRTGEKVFLECVQDMDHENMFWYRQDPGLGLRLIYFSYDVKMKEKGDIPEGYSVSREKKERFSLILESASTNQTSMYLCASSLRSGEQYFGPGTRLTVT.